These 17 T cell receptor beta chains came from one sample sequenced in a study of shared clonotypes between healthy human individuals. Data came from immunoSEQ multiplex PCR; TCRdb stores just in-frame clones and leaves some out. Among more than 2,000,000 clones listed, approximately 92% were seen once. Specimen: naive CD4+ T cells sorted from blood. Subset described: CD45RA+ positively selected. The receptors stem from a man younger than 30 in good health.

The chain employs TRBV4-3 and TRBJ1-5; D perhaps matches TRBD1 (6 bases). Germline V gene lookup returns CDR1 LGHNA and CDR2 YSLEER. The V gene lost 0 bases and the J gene lost 6 bases, with 12 bases spanning the gap. The CDR3 totals 15 residues. The chain's CDR3 is CASSQEAGGAQPQHF. CDR3 bases: TGCGCCAGCAGCCAAGAGGCGGGGGGGGCTCAGCCCCAGCATTTT.

The V and J genes are TRBV29-1 and TRBJ1-1, with TRBD1 matching over 9 bases. This CDR3 spans 12 amino acids. After removal of 5 bases from V and 4 bases from J, the junction contained 2 bases not matched to a gene. In germline, CDR1 is SQVTM, CDR2 ANQGSEA. CDR3 sequence: CSVTQGATEAFF. CDR3 in DNA: TGCAGCGTTACACAGGGGGCCACTGAAGCTTTCTTT.

The chain couples TRBV5-1 to TRBJ2-7; D might be TRBD2 (6 bases). CDR1 is SGHRS, CDR2 YFSETQ, per germline. The ends were cut back, 2 bases at V and 2 bases at J, with 11 bases in the middle. CDR3 length equals 14 residues. The DNA for the CDR3 is TGCGCCAGCAGCTTCGGGGGAAAGACCTACGAGCAGTACTTC. Translated: CASSFGGKTYEQYF.

The rearrangement joins TRBV5-1 to TRBJ2-1; D perhaps matches TRBD1 (7 bases). The V end was cut by 5 bases, the J end by 8 bases, with 20 bases between. This CDR3 spans 15 amino acids. CDR1 is SGHRS, CDR2 YFSETQ, per germline. The CDR3 region is CASSLGRGRYDEQFF. As DNA, the CDR3 is TGCGCCAGCAGTTTAGGCAGGGGGAGGTACGATGAGCAGTTCTTC.

The rearrangement links TRBV5-6 to TRBJ2-1; D is possibly TRBD1 or TRBD2 (5 bases each). Trimming pared 4 bases from V and 0 bases from J, leaving 20 bases between. The V gene's germline CDR1 is SGHDT and CDR2 YYEEEE. This CDR3 comprises 18 residues. The DNA of the CDR3 is TGTGCCAGCAGCGCCGGGACGCGGACGGGGAGCTCCTACAATGAGCAGTTCTTC. Translated: CASSAGTRTGSSYNEQFF. Drawing the rest from reference TRBV5-6 and TRBJ2-1, the complete variable domain is DAGVTQSPTHLIKTRGQQVTLRCSPKSGHDTVSWYQQALGQGPQFIFQYYEEEERQRGNFPDRFSGHQFPNYSSELNVNALLLGDSALYLCASSAGTRTGSSYNEQFFGPGTRLTVL.

The chain has TRBV28 and TRBJ1-5, with D possibly being TRBD1 (5 bases). V gave up 3 bases and J gave up 7 bases, with 10 bases separating them. The CDR3 extends over 13 amino acids. CDR1 is MDHEN and CDR2 is SYDVKM in the germline V gene. CDR3 bases: TGTGCCAGCAGTTTCCGAGGGGTACAGCCCCAGCATTTT. Translation gives CASSFRGVQPQHF.

This clone was seen only once. V usage is TRBV28 and J usage is TRBJ1-5; D uncertain. The CDR3 is made up of 14 amino acids. Trimming cost V 5 bases and J 5 bases, with 13 bases left between them. Germline CDR1 reads MDHEN; CDR2 reads SYDVKM. Here the CDR3 reads CASSIHQEYQPQHF. The CDR3 coding sequence is TGTGCCAGCAGTATCCACCAGGAATATCAGCCCCAGCATTTT.

The V call is TRBV5-1, the J call TRBJ1-2; D remains ambiguous. Between the trimmed V and J ends, which lost 0 bases and 5 bases, there was a span of 11 bases. The germline gives CDR1 SGHRS, CDR2 YFSETQ. This CDR3 has 14 residues. CDR3 DNA sequence: TGCGCCAGCAGCTTGGAACCTTCAGTTTATGGCTACACCTTC. It codes for CASSLEPSVYGYTF.

The chain couples TRBV9 to TRBJ2-3, with 13 bases identical to TRBD2. V shed 1 base and J 6 bases; nucleotides not matched to a gene: 2. The germline CDR1 and CDR2 sequences are SGDLS and YYNGEE. The CDR3 covers 15 residues. The CDR3 DNA reads as TGTGCCAGCAGCGTAAGACTAGCGGGGGGCGATACGCAGTATTTT. Amino acid sequence: CASSVRLAGGDTQYF.

The J gene is TRBJ2-2, the V gene TRBV10-3, with D possibly TRBD2 on 6 matching bases. The germline V and J ends were trimmed by 5 bases and 3 bases, with 13 bases remaining between them. This CDR3 comprises 15 residues. Looked up from germline, CDR1 is ENHRY and CDR2 is SYGVKD. The DNA for the CDR3 is TGTGCCATCAGTCGGGACTTCCTCTACACCGGGGAGCTGTTTTTT. It yields the protein CAISRDFLYTGELFF.

The J gene is TRBJ1-5, the V gene TRBV19; D remains ambiguous. The germline V and J ends were trimmed by 3 bases and 4 bases, with 7 bases remaining between them. There are 13 residues in the CDR3. CDR1 LNHDA and CDR2 SQIVND come from the germline V gene (reference sequence). The CDR3 DNA follows: TGTGCCAGTAGTATGGTGGAGAATCAGCCCCAGCATTTT. Protein sequence: CASSMVENQPQHF.

This chain links TRBV6-5 with TRBJ2-5, with a tentative D call TRBD1 (6 bases). Trimming took 6 bases from V and 1 from J, leaving 9 bases between them. Germline CDR1 and CDR2: MNHEY and SVGAGI. This CDR3 is built from 13 residues. The CDR3 DNA sequence: TGTGCCAGCAGGCACAGGGCCCAAGAGACCCAGTACTTC. Amino acid sequence: CASRHRAQETQYF.

The chain couples TRBV18 to TRBJ2-7; D gene unclear. CDR3 length: 15 residues. Trimming shortened V by 0 bases and J by 1 base, and 10 bases separated the two germline ends. In germline, CDR1 is KGHSH, CDR2 LQKENI. CDR3 coding DNA: TGTGCCAGCTCACCACCTAGCCAGGCGTCCTACGAGCAGTACTTC. It yields the protein CASSPPSQASYEQYF.

The sample holds one count of this clone. The rearrangement uses TRBV5-1 and TRBJ1-4, with 7 positions matching TRBD1. The CDR3 is 14 residues long. After removal of 4 bases from V and 4 bases from J, the junction contained 4 bases not matched to a gene. In germline, CDR1 is SGHRS, CDR2 YFSETQ. CDR3 amino acids: CASSGGQLNEKLFF. CDR3 coding DNA: TGCGCCAGCAGCGGGGGACAGCTTAATGAAAAACTGTTTTTT.

This clone was observed a single time. The chain recombines TRBV6-1 with TRBJ2-5, with TRBD2 identical over 11 bases. This CDR3 comprises 14 residues. Trimming removed 3 bases from V and 5 bases from J; junction bases left unmatched: 2. The germline V gene encodes CDR1 MNHNS and CDR2 SASEGT. The DNA of the CDR3 is TGTGCCAGCAGTGAGGCTAGCGGGAGGGAGACCCAGTACTTC. The encoded protein is CASSEASGRETQYF.

V usage is TRBV10-2 and J usage is TRBJ2-1; 7 nucleotides align to TRBD2. The ends lost 7 bases at V and 5 bases at J; junction bases unmatched: 26. The CDR3 is 20 residues long. Germline values: CDR1 WSHSY, CDR2 SAAADI. In nucleotides, the CDR3 is TGCGCCAGCACCTACCCCAAGATTCTAGCGGCCGCTAGGGCCAACAATGAGCAGTTCTTC. This sequence encodes CASTYPKILAAARANNEQFF.

The rearrangement joins TRBV6-5 to TRBJ1-5, with 7 bases identical to TRBD1. From germline, CDR1 is MNHEY and CDR2 SVGAGI. The CDR3 contains 15 residues. V shed 5 bases and J 2 bases; nucleotides not matched to a gene: 6. The CDR3: CASSQGGGGNQPQHF. The CDR3 region has the DNA TGTGCCAGCAGTCAGGGGGGTGGCGGCAATCAGCCCCAGCATTTT.